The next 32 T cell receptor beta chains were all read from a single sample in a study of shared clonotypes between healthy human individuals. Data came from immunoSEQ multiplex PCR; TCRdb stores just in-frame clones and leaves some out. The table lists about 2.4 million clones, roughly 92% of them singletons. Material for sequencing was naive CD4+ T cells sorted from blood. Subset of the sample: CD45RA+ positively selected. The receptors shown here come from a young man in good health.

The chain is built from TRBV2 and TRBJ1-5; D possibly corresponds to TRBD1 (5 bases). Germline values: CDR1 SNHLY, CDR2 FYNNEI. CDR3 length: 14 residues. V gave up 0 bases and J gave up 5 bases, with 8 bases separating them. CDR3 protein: CASSEAQGHQPQHF. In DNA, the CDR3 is TGTGCCAGCAGTGAAGCCCAGGGCCATCAGCCCCAGCATTTT.

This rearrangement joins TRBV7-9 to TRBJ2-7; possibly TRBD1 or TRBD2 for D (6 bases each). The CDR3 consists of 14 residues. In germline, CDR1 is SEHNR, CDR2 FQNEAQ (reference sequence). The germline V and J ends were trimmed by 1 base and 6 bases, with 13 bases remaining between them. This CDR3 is CASSLEGGQREQYF. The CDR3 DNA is TGTGCCAGCAGCTTAGAGGGGGGCCAGCGCGAGCAGTACTTC.

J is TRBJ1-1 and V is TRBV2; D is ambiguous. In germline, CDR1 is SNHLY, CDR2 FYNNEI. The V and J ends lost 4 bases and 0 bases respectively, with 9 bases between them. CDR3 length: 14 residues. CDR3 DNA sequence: TGTGCCAGCAGTGTGGCAAGACTGAACACTGAAGCTTTCTTT. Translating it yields CASSVARLNTEAFF.

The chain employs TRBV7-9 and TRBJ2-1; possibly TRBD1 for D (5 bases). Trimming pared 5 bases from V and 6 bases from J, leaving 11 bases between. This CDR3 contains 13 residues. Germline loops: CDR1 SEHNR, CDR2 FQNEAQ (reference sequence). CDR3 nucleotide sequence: TGTGCCAGCAGCGCCGGACAATCCAATGAGCAGTTCTTC. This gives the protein CASSAGQSNEQFF.

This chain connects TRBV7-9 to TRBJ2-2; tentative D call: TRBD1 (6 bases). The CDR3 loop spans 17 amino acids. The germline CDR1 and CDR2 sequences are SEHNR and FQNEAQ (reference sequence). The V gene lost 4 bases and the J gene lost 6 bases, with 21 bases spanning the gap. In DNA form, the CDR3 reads TGTGCCAGCAGCTCACAGTCAGGGACAAGTAGTGCCGGGGAGCTGTTTTTT. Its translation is CASSSQSGTSSAGELFF. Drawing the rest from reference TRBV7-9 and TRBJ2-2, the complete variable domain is DTGVSQNPRHKITKRGQNVTFRCDPISEHNRLYWYRQTLGQGPEFLTYFQNEAQLEKSRLLSDRFSAERPKGSFSTLEIQRTEQGDSAMYLCASSSQSGTSSAGELFFGEGSRLTVL.

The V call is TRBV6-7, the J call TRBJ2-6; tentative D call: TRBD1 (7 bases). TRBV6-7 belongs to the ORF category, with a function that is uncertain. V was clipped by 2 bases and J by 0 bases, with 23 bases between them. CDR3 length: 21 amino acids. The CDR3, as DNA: TGTGCCAGCAGTTACGGGGTTCCCCGACAGGGACTTTACTCTGGGGCCAACGTCCTGACTTTC. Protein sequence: CASSYGVPRQGLYSGANVLTF.

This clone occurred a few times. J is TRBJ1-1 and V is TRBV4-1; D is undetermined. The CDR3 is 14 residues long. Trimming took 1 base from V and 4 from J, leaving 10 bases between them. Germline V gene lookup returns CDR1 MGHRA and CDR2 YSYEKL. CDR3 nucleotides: TGCGCCAGCAGCCAAGGACGAGCGGGCACTGAAGCTTTCTTT. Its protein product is CASSQGRAGTEAFF.

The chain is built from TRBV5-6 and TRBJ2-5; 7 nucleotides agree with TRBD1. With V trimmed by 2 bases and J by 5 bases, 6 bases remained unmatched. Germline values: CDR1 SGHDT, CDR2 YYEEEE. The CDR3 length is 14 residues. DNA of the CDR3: TGTGCCAGCAGCTTATACACAGGGGACGAGACCCAGTACTTC. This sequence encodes CASSLYTGDETQYF. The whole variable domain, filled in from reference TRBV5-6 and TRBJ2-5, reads DAGVTQSPTHLIKTRGQQVTLRCSPKSGHDTVSWYQQALGQGPQFIFQYYEEEERQRGNFPDRFSGHQFPNYSSELNVNALLLGDSALYLCASSLYTGDETQYFGPGTRLLVL.

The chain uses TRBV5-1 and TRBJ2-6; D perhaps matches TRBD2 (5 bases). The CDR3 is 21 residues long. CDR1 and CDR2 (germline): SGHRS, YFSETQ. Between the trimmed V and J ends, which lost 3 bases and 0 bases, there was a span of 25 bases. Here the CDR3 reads CASSSKSPAGPLLSGANVLTF. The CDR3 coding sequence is TGCGCCAGCAGCTCCAAATCCCCCGCGGGTCCACTCCTCTCTGGGGCCAACGTCCTGACTTTC.

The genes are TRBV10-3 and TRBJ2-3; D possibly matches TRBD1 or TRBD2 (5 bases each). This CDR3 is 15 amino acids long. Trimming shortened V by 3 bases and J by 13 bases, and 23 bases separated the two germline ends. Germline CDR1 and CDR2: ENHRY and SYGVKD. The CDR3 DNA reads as TGTGCCATCAGTGATACATCGGGACCCGGCTTGGCCAAGTATTTT. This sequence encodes CAISDTSGPGLAKYF.

CDR3 amino acids: CASRSGTGVTAGELFF. The CDR3 region has the DNA TGTGCCAGCAGATCCGGGACAGGGGTAACGGCCGGGGAGCTGTTTTTT. The rearrangement uses TRBV7-9 and TRBJ2-2; TRBD1 matches at 10 bases. CDR1 is SEHNR, CDR2 FQNEAQ, per germline (reference sequence). The CDR3 sequence is 16 residues long. The J segment lost 6 bases and the V segment lost 6 bases, leaving 10 bases of the junction unmatched.

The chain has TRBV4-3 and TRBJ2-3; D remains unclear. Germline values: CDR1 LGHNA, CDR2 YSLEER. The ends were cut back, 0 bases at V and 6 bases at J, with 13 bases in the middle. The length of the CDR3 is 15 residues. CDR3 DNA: TGCGCCAGCAGCCAAGATATCGCAGCCAGCGATACGCAGTATTTT. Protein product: CASSQDIAASDTQYF.

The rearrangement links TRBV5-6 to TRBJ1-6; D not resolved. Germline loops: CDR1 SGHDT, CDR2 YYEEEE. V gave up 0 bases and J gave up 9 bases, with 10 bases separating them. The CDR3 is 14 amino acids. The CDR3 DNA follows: TGTGCCAGCAGCTTGGAAGGGCTAGGTTCACCCCTCCACTTT. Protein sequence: CASSLEGLGSPLHF.

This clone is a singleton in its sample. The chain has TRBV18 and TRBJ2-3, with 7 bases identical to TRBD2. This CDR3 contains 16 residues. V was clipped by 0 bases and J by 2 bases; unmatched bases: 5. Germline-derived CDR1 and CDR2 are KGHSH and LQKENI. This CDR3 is CASSPPGRELTDTQYF. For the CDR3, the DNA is TGTGCCAGCTCACCACCGGGGAGGGAACTCACAGATACGCAGTATTTT.

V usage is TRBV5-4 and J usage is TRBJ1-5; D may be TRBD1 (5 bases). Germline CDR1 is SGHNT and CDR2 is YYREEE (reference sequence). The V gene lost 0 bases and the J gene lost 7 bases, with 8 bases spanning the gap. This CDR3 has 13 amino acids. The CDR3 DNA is TGTGCCAGCAGCTTGGATAAGGGGCAGCCCCAGCATTTT. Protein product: CASSLDKGQPQHF.

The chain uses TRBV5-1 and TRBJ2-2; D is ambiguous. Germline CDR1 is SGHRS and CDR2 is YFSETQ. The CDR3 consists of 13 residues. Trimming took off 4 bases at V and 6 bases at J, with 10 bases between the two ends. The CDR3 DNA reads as TGCGCCAGCAGCCCAGTGGGGTCCGGGGAGCTGTTTTTT. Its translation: CASSPVGSGELFF.

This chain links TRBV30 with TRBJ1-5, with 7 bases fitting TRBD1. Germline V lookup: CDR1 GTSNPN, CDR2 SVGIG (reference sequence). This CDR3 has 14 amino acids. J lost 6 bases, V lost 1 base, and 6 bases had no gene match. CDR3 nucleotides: TGTGCCTGGAGTGGAGACAGGGTCACTCAGCCCCAGCATTTT. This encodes CAWSGDRVTQPQHF.

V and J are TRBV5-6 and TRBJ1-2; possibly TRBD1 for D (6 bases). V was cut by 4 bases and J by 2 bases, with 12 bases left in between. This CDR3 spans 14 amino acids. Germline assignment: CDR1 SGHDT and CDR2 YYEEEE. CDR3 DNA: TGTGCCAGCAGCATGTTCGGGGGCAACTATGGCTACACCTTC. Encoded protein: CASSMFGGNYGYTF. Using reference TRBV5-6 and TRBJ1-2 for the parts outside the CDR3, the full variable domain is DAGVTQSPTHLIKTRGQQVTLRCSPKSGHDTVSWYQQALGQGPQFIFQYYEEEERQRGNFPDRFSGHQFPNYSSELNVNALLLGDSALYLCASSMFGGNYGYTFGSGTRLTVV.

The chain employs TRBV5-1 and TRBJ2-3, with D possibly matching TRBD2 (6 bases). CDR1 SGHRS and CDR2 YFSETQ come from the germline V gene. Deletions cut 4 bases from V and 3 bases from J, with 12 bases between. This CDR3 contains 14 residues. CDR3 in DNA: TGCGCCAGCAGCAGGTCTAGCGAAACAGATACGCAGTATTTT. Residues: CASSRSSETDTQYF.

CDR3 coding DNA: TGTGCCAGCAGTTTATCGGCGGGAGGGGGAGATACGCAGTATTTT. This gives the protein CASSLSAGGGDTQYF. The chain links TRBV27 to TRBJ2-3, with 9 bases identical to TRBD2. The CDR3 is 15 amino acids. Germline CDR1 is MNHEY and CDR2 is SMNVEV (reference sequence). V shed 0 bases, J shed 5 bases, and the junction held 3 bases outside the gene matches.

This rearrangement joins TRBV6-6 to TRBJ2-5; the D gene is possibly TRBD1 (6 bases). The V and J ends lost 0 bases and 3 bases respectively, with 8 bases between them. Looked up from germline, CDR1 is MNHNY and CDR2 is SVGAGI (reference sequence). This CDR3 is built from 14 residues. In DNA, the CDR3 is TGTGCCAGCAGTTACTCGCAGGGGAAAGAGACCCAGTACTTC. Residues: CASSYSQGKETQYF.

Here the CDR3 DNA reads TGTGCCAGCAGTTTATGGATAATGGACAGGGGAAGGGAAAAACTGTTTTTT. It yields the protein CASSLWIMDRGREKLFF. The rearrangement links TRBV28 to TRBJ1-4; 9 bases agree with TRBD1. Germline V gene lookup returns CDR1 MDHEN and CDR2 SYDVKM. CDR3 size: 17 residues. V shed 0 bases, J shed 8 bases, and the junction held 10 bases outside the gene matches.

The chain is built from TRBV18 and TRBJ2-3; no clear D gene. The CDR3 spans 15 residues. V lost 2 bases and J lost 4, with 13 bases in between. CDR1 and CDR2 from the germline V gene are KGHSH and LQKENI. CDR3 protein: CASSPDSTTADTQYF. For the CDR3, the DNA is TGTGCCAGCTCACCAGACTCAACGACGGCAGATACGCAGTATTTT.

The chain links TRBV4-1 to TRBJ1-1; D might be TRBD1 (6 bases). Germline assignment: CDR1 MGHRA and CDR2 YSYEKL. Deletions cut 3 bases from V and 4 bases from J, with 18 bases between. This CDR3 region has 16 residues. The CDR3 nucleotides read TGCGCCAGCAGCCAGCTAAACAGGGCATCGGGCACTGAAGCTTTCTTT. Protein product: CASSQLNRASGTEAFF.

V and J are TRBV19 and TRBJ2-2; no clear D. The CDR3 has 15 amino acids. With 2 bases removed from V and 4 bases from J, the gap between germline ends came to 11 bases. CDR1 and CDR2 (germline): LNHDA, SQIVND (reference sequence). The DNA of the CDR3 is TGTGCCAGTAGTATATCCCTCCTCCGCACCGGGGAGCTGTTTTTT. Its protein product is CASSISLLRTGELFF. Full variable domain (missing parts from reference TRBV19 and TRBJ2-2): DGGITQSPKYLFRKEGQNVTLSCEQNLNHDAMYWYRQDPGQGLRLIYYSQIVNDFQKGDIAEGYSVSREKKESFPLTVTSAQKNPTAFYLCASSISLLRTGELFFGEGSRLTVL.

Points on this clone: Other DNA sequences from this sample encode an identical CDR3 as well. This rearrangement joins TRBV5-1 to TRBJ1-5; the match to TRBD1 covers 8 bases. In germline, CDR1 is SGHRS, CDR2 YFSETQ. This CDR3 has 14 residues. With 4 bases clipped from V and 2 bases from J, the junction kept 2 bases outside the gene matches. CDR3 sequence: CASSAGQGNQPQHF. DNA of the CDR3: TGCGCCAGCAGCGCGGGACAGGGCAATCAGCCCCAGCATTTT.

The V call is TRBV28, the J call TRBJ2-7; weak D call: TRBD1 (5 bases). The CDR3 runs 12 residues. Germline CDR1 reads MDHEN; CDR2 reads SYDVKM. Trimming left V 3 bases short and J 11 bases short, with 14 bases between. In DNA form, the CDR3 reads TGTGCCAGCAGTTTTGTGGGGCGCGGTGAGTACTTC. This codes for CASSFVGRGEYF.

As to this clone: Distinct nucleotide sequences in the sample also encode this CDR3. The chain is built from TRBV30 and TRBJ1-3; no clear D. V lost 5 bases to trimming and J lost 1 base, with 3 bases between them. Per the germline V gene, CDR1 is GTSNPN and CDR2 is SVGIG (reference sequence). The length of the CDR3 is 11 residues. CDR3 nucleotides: TGTGCCTGGGGGTCTGGAAACACCATATATTTT. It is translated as CAWGSGNTIYF.

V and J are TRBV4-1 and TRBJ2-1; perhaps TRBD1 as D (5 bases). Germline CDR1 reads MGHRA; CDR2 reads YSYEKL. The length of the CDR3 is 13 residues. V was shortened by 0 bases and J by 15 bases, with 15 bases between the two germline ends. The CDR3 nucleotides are TGCGCCAGCAGCCAAGATAGGGGCCCCGGGCCGTTCTTC. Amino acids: CASSQDRGPGPFF.

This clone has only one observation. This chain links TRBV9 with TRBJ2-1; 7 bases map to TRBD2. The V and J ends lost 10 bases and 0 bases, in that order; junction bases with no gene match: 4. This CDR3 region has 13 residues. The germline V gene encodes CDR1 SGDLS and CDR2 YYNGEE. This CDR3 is CALGGSSYNEQFF. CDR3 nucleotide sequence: TGTGCCCTGGGGGGGAGCTCCTACAATGAGCAGTTCTTC.

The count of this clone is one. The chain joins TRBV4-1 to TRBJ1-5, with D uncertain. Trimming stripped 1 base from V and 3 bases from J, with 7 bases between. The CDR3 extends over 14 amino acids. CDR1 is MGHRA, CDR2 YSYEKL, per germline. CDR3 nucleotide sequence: TGCGCCAGCAGCCAAGGGCAGGACAATCAGCCCCAGCATTTT. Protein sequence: CASSQGQDNQPQHF.

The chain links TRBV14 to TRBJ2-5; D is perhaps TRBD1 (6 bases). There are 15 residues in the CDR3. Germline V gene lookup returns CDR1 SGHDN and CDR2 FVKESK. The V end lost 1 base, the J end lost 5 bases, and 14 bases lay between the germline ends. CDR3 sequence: CASSQVGGLGETQYF. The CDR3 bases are TGTGCCAGCAGCCAAGTTGGGGGCCTGGGGGAGACCCAGTACTTC.